This TCR beta chain was captured by sequencing in a study of Ad26.COV2.S vaccination and SARS-CoV-2 variants. Study-level background: Donor had been placed in the Ad26.COV2.S arm of the COV1001 trial. Study-wide results and caveats: Placebo recipients and vaccine recipients were similar in non-spike TCR breadth.

Documented treatment: roughly 19 received Ad26.COV2.S at low or high dose, single or two shots; about 5 received placebo; per-sample allocation not given. The investigators took samples on day 63 after the first vaccine or placebo injection. Expression of Wuhan-strain SARS-CoV-2 spike came from the Ad26 vector that formed the vaccine. Notes on this clone: The antigen is not known.

V was shortened by 2 bases and J by 5 bases, with 12 bases between the two germline ends. CDR1 is MNHEY, CDR2 SVGAGI, per germline. This CDR3 contains 15 residues. TCRdb keeps only in-frame clones here, not all; method: immunoSEQ multiplex PCR. This sample carries about 330,000 clones, 85% to 90% of them seen once, and the ten largest clones take about 5%. Sequenced here: peripheral blood, sampled in a trial of Ad26.COV2.S vaccine versus placebo. The rearrangement links TRBV6-5 to TRBJ2-2, with D perhaps matching TRBD1 (8 bases). The sequence was collected from a person aged 18-60 years who received the Ad26.COV2.S COVID-19 vaccine or a placebo. Here the CDR3 reads CASSYDRGGTGELFF. The DNA for the CDR3 is TGTGCCAGCAGTTACGACAGGGGAGGGACCGGGGAGCTGTTTTTT.